Below, one TCR beta chain is given with its context. Its antigen is not known. Germline loops: CDR1 MNHEY, CDR2 SVGAGI. V lost 5 bases, J lost 3 bases, and 13 bases lay in between. The CDR3 is 15 amino acids. This entry comes from a study of post-analysis software for immune sequencing data. Overall study results and limits: There were a few TRBV segments more frequent in patients than controls, and TRBV5-6, TRBV5-1 and TRBV20-1 were among them. Relative to controls, patients with multiple sclerosis showed significantly lower normalized Chao1 diversity.

Unique molecular identifiers were present in the TCR beta cDNA libraries. T cells numbering about 0.85 to 10 million yielded roughly 0.5 million cDNA molecules. From the PCR reads, TCRdb called clonotypes with MiXCR, one entry per CDR3 protein. The sample consists of a few hundred thousand distinct CDR3 sequences, approximately 38% of them appearing once. The chain joins TRBV6-5 to TRBJ1-4; D gene unclear. The receptor's source is a girl aged 10-17 years with multiple sclerosis. Sequenced material: blood. Written as DNA, the CDR3 is TGTGCCAGCAGTACCCTAGGGCGGCCTAATGAAAAACTGTTTTTT. Protein: CASSTLGRPNEKLFF.